These T cell receptor beta chains were read from a single sample in a study of blood T cell repertoires in COVID-19. Clones were sequenced by immunoSEQ multiplex PCR, and TCRdb holds only the in-frame ones, with some missing. The data hold some 360,000 clones, with 88% observed a single time. The material sequenced was PBMCs or T cells enriched from blood (not recorded which). Receptors originate from a woman in her 30s who had been exposed to COVID-19. CDR3s include the opening cysteine and the closing phenylalanine or tryptophan. The D gene is left open where the match is weak. Clone size, where shown, is once, few, many, or a class for clones that have expanded.

clone_size: -; j_call: TRBJ2-5; v_call: TRBV11-3; d_call: -; cdr3_nt: TGTGCCAGCAACAGACGGATCCAAGAGACCCAGTACTTC; cdr3_aa: CASNRRIQETQYF
clone_size: few; j_call: TRBJ1-6; v_call: TRBV9; d_call: TRBD1; cdr3_nt: TGTGCCAGCAGCGTCGGCAGGGGGCATAATTCACCCCTCCACTTT; cdr3_aa: CASSVGRGHNSPLHF
clone_size: -; j_call: TRBJ1-1; v_call: TRBV10-3; d_call: -; cdr3_nt: TGTGCCATCAGTGAGTCAGTCCCCGGGACTGAAGCTTTCTTT; cdr3_aa: CAISESVPGTEAFF
clone_size: -; j_call: TRBJ2-1; v_call: TRBV7-6; d_call: TRBD2; cdr3_nt: TGTGCCAGCAGCCCTTTCGCGGCTAGCGGGGGGAGCTCCTACAATGAGCAGTTCTTC; cdr3_aa: CASSPFAASGGSSYNEQFF
clone_size: -; j_call: TRBJ1-6; v_call: TRBV3-1/TRBV3-2; d_call: -; cdr3_nt: TGTGCCAGCAGCCCCTTAGACAGCAATAATTCACCCCTCCACTTT; cdr3_aa: CASSPLDSNNSPLHF
clone_size: -; j_call: TRBJ2-5; v_call: TRBV6-5; d_call: TRBD2; cdr3_nt: TGTGCCAGCAGTTACGATCCTAGCGGTGGGGAGACCCAGTACTTC; cdr3_aa: CASSYDPSGGETQYF
clone_size: few; j_call: TRBJ2-7; v_call: TRBV5-1; d_call: -; cdr3_nt: TGCGCCAGCAGCTTGGCAGGGGACTATCGGGAGCAGTACTTC; cdr3_aa: CASSLAGDYREQYF
clone_size: -; j_call: TRBJ1-1; v_call: TRBV7-9; d_call: -; cdr3_nt: TGTGCCAGCAGCCCCCTGGGGGCCGCGACTGAAGCTTTCTTT; cdr3_aa: CASSPLGAATEAFF
clone_size: -; j_call: TRBJ2-7; v_call: TRBV5-1; d_call: TRBD2; cdr3_nt: TGCGCCAGCAGCTTGGGGGGGACTAACTCCTACGAGCAGTACTTC; cdr3_aa: CASSLGGTNSYEQYF
clone_size: once; j_call: TRBJ1-2; v_call: TRBV14; d_call: -; cdr3_nt: TGTGCCAGCAGCCAAGAGGCAGGGATTGGTGGCTACACCTTC; cdr3_aa: CASSQEAGIGGYTF
clone_size: -; j_call: TRBJ1-1; v_call: TRBV28; d_call: -; cdr3_nt: TGTGCCAGCAGTTTAACAGGGATGAACACTGAAGCTTTCTTT; cdr3_aa: CASSLTGMNTEAFF
clone_size: -; j_call: TRBJ1-2; v_call: TRBV2; d_call: -; cdr3_nt: TGTGCCAGCAGTACTACAGGGAACTATGGCTACACCTTC; cdr3_aa: CASSTTGNYGYTF
clone_size: -; j_call: TRBJ1-1; v_call: TRBV2; d_call: -; cdr3_nt: TGTGCCAGCAGTGACTGGGACAAAGACACTGAAGCTTTCTTT; cdr3_aa: CASSDWDKDTEAFF
clone_size: -; j_call: TRBJ2-1; v_call: TRBV15; d_call: -; cdr3_nt: TGTGCCACCAGCAGATCTGACAGATACGGAGATGAGCAGTTCTTC; cdr3_aa: CATSRSDRYGDEQFF
clone_size: -; j_call: TRBJ1-1; v_call: TRBV11-2; d_call: TRBD1; cdr3_nt: TGTGCCAGCAGCCGGGACAGGGGAACTGAAGCTTTCTTT; cdr3_aa: CASSRDRGTEAFF
clone_size: -; j_call: TRBJ2-1; v_call: TRBV24-1; d_call: TRBD2; cdr3_nt: TGTGCCACCAGTGAGCGCGGACTAGCGGGGTGGAATGAGCAGTTCTTC; cdr3_aa: CATSERGLAGWNEQFF
clone_size: -; j_call: TRBJ1-3; v_call: TRBV11-2; d_call: -; cdr3_nt: TGTGCCAGCAGGAAGATCGGAAACCCCGGGTCGATCTCTGGAAACACCATATATTTT; cdr3_aa: CASRKIGNPGSISGNTIYF